This T cell receptor (beta chain) comes out of a study of CD8+ T cells in alopecia areata. CDR1 is MNHNY, CDR2 SVGAGI, per germline (reference sequence). The CDR3 is made up of 14 amino acids. Trimming cost V 4 bases and J 6 bases; bases outside gene matches: 4. This clone was observed a handful of times. Its cognate antigen is unknown. Sequencing used cDNA as its template, made by extracting RNA and reverse transcribing it. Using immunoSEQ multiplex PCR, the repertoire was profiled, and TCRdb retains in-frame clones only, with some absent. The data hold under 110,000 clones, with 50% to 60% observed a single time. Findings of the study overall: Links between baseline CD8+ expansion and response need larger treated cohorts. Scalp clonality, along with expanded CD8+ clones among the top 100, was significantly decreased by tofacitinib. Many expanded lesional clones persisted in scalp and blood during tofacitinib.

Treatment reported: oral pan-JAK inhibitor, 5-10 mg twice daily. PBMCs served as the source from which CD4+ and CD8+ T cells were sorted. The sequence derives from a human donor with alopecia areata. Here the sequenced sample was CD8+ T cells sorted from blood, taken at approximately week 60, from a patient treated with tofacitinib. This sequence joins TRBV6-6 and TRBJ1-3; 9 bases fit TRBD1. CDR3 nucleotide sequence: TGTGCCAGCAGTTCAAGGGACAGGGTAAACACCATATATTTT. Its protein is CASSSRDRVNTIYF.